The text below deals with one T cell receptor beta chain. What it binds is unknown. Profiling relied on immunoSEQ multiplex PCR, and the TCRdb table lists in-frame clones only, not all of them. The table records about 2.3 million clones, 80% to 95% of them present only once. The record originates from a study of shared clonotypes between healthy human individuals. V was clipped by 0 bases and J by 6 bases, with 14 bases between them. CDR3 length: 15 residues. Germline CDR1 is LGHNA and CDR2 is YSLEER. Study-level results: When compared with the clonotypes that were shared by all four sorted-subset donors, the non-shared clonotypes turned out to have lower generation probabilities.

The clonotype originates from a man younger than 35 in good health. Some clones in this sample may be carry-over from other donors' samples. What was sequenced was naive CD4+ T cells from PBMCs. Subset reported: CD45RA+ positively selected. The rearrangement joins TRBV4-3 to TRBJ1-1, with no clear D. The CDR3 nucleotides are TGCGCCAGCAGCCAAGAAGTGGCCACTAGGGCTGAAGCTTTCTTT. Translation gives CASSQEVATRAEAFF.